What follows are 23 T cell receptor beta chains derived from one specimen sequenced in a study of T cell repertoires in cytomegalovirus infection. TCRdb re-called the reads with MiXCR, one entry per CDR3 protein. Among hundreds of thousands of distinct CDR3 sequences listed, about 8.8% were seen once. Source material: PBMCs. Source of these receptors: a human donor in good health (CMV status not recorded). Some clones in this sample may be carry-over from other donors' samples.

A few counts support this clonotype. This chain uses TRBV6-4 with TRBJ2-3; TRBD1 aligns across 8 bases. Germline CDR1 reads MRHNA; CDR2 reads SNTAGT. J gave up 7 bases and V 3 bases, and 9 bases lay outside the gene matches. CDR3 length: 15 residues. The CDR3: CASSEGPDRGNTQYF. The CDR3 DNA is TGTGCCAGCAGTGAAGGGCCCGACAGGGGAAATACGCAGTATTTT.

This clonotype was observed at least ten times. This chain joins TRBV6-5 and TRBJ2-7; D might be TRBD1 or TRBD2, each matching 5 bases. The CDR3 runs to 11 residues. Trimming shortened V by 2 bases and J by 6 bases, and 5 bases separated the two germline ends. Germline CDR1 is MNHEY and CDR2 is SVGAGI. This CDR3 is CASSYGGEQYV. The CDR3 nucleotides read TGTGCCAGCAGTTACGGGGGCGAGCAGTACGTC.

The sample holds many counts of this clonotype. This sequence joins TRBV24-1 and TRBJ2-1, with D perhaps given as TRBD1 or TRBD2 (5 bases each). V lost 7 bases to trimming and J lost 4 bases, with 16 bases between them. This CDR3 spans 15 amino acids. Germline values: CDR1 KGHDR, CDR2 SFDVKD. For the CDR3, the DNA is TGTGCCACCAGGTCTTCCGGGACGGCGTACAATGAGCAGTTCTTC. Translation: CATRSSGTAYNEQFF.

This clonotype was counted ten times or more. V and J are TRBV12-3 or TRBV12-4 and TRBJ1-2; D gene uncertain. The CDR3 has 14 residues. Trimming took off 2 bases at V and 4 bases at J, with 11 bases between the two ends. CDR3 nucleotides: TGTGCCAGCAGTTTAAGGGTATTCGGCTATGGCTACACCTTC. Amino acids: CASSLRVFGYGYTF.

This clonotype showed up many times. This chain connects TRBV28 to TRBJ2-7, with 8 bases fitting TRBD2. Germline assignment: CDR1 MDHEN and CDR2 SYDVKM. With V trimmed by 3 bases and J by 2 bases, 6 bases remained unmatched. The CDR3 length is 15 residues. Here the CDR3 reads CASSLGGGSPYEQYV. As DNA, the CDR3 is TGTGCCAGCAGTTTGGGCGGGGGGAGCCCCTACGAGCAGTACGTC.

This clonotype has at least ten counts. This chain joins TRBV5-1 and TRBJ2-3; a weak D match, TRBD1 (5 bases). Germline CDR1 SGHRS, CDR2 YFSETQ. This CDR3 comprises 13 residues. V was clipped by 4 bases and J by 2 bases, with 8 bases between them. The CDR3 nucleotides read TGCGCCAGCAGCGTGGACACCACAGATACGCAGTATTTT. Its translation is CASSVDTTDTQYF.

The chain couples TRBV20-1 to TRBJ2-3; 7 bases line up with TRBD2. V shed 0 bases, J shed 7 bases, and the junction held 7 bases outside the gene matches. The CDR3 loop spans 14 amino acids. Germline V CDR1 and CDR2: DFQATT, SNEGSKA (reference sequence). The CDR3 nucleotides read TGCAGTGCTAGAGATTTGCGGGGGAGGAATACGCAGTATTTT. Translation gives CSARDLRGRNTQYF.

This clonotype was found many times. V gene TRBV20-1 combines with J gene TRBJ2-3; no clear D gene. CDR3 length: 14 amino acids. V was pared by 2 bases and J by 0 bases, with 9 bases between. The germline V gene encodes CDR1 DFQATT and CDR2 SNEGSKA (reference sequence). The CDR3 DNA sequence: TGCAGTGCTAGAATTAACCCGAGCACAGATACGCAGTATTTT. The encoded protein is CSARINPSTDTQYF.

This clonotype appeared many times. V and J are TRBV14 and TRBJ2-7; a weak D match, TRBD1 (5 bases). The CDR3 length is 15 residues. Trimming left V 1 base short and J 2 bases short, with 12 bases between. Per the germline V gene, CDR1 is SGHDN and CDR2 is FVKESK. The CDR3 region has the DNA TGTGCCAGCAGCCAAGGGTCTGGCAGGGCCTACGAGCAGTACGTC. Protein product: CASSQGSGRAYEQYV.

The CDR3 nucleotides read TGCAGTGCTAGAGATCCAGGGACCGGGGAGCTGTTTTTT. This codes for CSARDPGTGELFF. The rearrangement links TRBV20-1 to TRBJ2-2, with D perhaps TRBD1 (5 bases). There are 13 residues in the CDR3. In germline, CDR1 is DFQATT, CDR2 SNEGSKA (reference sequence). The V end lost 0 bases, the J end lost 5 bases, and 7 bases lay between the germline ends.

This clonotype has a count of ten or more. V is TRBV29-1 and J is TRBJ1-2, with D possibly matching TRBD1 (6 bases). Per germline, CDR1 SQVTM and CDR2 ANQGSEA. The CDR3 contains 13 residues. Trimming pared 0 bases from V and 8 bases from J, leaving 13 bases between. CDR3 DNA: TGCAGCGTTGAAGAGGGGGGACATGAGGGCTACACCTTC. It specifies CSVEEGGHEGYTF.

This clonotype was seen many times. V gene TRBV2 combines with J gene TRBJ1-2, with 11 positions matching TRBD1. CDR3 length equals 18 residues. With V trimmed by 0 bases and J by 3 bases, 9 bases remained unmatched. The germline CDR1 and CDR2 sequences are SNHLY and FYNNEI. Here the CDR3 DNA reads TGTGCCAGCAGTGAAGCACCCTCGGACAGGGGGCGAGACTATGGCTACACCTTC. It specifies CASSEAPSDRGRDYGYTF.

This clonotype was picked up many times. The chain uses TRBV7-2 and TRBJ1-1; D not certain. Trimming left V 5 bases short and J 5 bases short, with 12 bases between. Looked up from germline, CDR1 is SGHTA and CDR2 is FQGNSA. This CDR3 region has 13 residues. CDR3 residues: CASSAGPNTEAFF. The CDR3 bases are TGTGCCAGCAGCGCCGGGCCCAATACTGAAGCTTTCTTT. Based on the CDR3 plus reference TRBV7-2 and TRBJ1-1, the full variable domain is GAGVSQSPSNKVTEKGKDVELRCDPISGHTALYWYRQSLGQGLEFLIYFQGNSAPDKSGLPSDRFSAERTGGSVSTLTIQRTQQEDSAVYLCASSAGPNTEAFFGQGTRLTVV.

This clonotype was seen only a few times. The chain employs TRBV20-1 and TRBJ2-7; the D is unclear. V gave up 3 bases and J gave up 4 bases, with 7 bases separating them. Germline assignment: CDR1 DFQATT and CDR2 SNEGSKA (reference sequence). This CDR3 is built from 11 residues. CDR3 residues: CSARKGYEQYF. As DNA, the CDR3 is TGCAGTGCTAGGAAGGGATACGAGCAGTACTTC.

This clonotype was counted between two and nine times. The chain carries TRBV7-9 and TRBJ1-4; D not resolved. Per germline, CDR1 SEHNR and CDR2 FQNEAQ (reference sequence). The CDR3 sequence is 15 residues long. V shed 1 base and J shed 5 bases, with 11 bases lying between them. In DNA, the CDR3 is TGTGCCAGCAGCTTAGGAACACGGGAGAATGAAAAACTGTTTTTT. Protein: CASSLGTRENEKLFF.

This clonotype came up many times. In DNA form, the CDR3 reads TGTGCCACCTCCCGGGGGCAAGCAAATGAAAAACTGTTTTTT. This sequence encodes CATSRGQANEKLFF. The chain uses TRBV6-6 and TRBJ1-4, with D perhaps TRBD1 (6 bases). V was shortened by 10 bases and J by 5 bases, with 17 bases between the two germline ends. The germline V gene has CDR1 MNHNY and CDR2 SVGAGI (reference sequence). This CDR3 is built from 14 residues.

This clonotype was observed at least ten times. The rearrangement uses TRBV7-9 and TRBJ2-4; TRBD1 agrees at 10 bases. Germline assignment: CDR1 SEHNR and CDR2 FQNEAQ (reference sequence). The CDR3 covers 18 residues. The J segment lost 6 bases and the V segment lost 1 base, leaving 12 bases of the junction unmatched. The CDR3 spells CASSLEVTGGVYRNIQYF. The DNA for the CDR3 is TGTGCCAGCAGCTTAGAGGTGACAGGGGGCGTTTACAGAAACATTCAGTACTTC. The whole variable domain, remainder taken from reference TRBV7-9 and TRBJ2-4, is DTGVSQNPRHKITKRGQNVTFRCDPISEHNRLYWYRQTLGQGPEFLTYFQNEAQLEKSRLLSDRFSAERPKGSFSTLEIQRTEQGDSAMYLCASSLEVTGGVYRNIQYFGAGTRLSVL.

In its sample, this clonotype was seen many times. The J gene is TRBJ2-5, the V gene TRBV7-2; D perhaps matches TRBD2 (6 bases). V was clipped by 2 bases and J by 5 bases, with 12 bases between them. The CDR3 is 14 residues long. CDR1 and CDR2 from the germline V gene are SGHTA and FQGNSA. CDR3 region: CASSLNLARETQYF. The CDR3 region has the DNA TGTGCCAGCAGCTTAAACCTAGCGCGGGAGACCCAGTACTTC. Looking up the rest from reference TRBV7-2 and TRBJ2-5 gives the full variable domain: GAGVSQSPSNKVTEKGKDVELRCDPISGHTALYWYRQSLGQGLEFLIYFQGNSAPDKSGLPSDRFSAERTGGSVSTLTIQRTQQEDSAVYLCASSLNLARETQYFGPGTRLLVL.

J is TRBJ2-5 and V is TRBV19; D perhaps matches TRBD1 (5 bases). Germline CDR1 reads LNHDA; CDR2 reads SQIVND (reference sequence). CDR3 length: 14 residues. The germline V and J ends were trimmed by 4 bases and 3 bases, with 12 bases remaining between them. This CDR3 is CASSNWTREETQYF. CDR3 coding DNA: TGTGCCAGTAGTAATTGGACAAGGGAAGAGACCCAGTACTTC.

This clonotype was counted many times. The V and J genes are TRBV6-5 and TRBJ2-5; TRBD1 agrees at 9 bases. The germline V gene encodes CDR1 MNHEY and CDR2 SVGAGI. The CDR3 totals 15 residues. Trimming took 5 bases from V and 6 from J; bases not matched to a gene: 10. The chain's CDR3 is CASSGPGQGVKTQYF. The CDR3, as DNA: TGTGCCAGCAGTGGACCGGGACAGGGAGTAAAGACCCAGTACTTC.

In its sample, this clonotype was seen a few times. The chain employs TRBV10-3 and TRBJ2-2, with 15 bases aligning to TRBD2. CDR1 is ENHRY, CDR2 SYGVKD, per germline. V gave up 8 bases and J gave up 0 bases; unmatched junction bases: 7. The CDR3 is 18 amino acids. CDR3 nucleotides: TGTGCCATCTTCCCGGGACTAGCGGGGGGATCGAACACCGGGGAGCTGTTTTTT. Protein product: CAIFPGLAGGSNTGELFF.

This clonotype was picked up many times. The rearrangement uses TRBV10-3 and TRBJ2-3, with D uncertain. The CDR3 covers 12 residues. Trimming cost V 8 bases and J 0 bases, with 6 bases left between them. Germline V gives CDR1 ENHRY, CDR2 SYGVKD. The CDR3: CAIGVSTDTQYF. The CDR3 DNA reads TGTGCCATCGGGGTTAGCACAGATACGCAGTATTTT.

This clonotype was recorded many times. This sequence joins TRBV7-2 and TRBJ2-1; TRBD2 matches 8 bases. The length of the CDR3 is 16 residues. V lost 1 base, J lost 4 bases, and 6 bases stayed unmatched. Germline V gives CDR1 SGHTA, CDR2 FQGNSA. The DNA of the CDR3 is TGTGCCAGCAGCTTAGGGAGAGGCGGGGGGTACAATGAGCAGTTCTTC. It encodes CASSLGRGGGYNEQFF.